This TCR beta chain was recorded in a study of blood T cell repertoires in COVID-19. About the study: The United States, Italy and Spain were the sources of the acute and convalescent COVID-19 samples.

The protocol was immunoSEQ multiplex PCR, while the TCRdb copy is restricted to in-frame clones and leaves out a portion. The data show approximately 480,000 clones, roughly 87% seen once. This CDR3 contains 16 residues. Per germline, CDR1 LNHDA and CDR2 SQIVND (reference sequence). V trimming: 5 bases; J trimming: 1 base; junction bases outside the gene matches: 9. Participant ages covered roughly 18 to 89 years across 24 US areas. Donors were grouped by their self-reported clinical history. The genes are TRBV19 and TRBJ1-1; 8 positions agree with TRBD1. The sequencing input was PBMCs or T cells enriched from blood (not recorded which). The TCR sequence derives from a young woman who had recovered from COVID-19. CDR3 sequence (DNA): TGTGCCAGTAGTCCGCTCCCTGGACAGGGGAACACTGAAGCTTTCTTT. Translated, it gives CASSPLPGQGNTEAFF.